This TCR beta chain was identified during a study of CD8 T cells in Susac syndrome. Study-wide background: When blood was collected, patients with Susac syndrome were therapy-naive, were taking corticosteroids, or were receiving intravenous immunoglobulin alone.

The CDR3 has 16 residues. The germline V gene encodes CDR1 MDHEN and CDR2 SYDVKM. Trimming took off 6 bases at V and 5 bases at J, with 17 bases between the two ends. Random hexamers served to reverse transcribe about 0.5 to 1 ug RNA. TCRdb fed the immunoSEQ multiplex PCR reads into MiXCR, producing one record per CDR3 protein. The table includes some 77,000 distinct CDR3 sequences, about 92% detected once. Patients with Susac syndrome met the recently defined diagnostic criteria for definite or probable disease. The CD8+ and CD4+ T cells were isolated magnetically using a negative isolation approach, whereas the TEMRA cells were enriched by FACS.

The TCR was taken from a human donor with Susac syndrome. The genes are TRBV28 and TRBJ1-6; perhaps TRBD1 as D (6 bases). The specimen sequenced was CD4+ T cells from PBMCs. The chain's CDR3 is CASSISRDIHNSPLHF. The CDR3, as DNA: TGTGCCAGCAGCATAAGCCGGGACATCCATAATTCACCCCTCCACTTT.